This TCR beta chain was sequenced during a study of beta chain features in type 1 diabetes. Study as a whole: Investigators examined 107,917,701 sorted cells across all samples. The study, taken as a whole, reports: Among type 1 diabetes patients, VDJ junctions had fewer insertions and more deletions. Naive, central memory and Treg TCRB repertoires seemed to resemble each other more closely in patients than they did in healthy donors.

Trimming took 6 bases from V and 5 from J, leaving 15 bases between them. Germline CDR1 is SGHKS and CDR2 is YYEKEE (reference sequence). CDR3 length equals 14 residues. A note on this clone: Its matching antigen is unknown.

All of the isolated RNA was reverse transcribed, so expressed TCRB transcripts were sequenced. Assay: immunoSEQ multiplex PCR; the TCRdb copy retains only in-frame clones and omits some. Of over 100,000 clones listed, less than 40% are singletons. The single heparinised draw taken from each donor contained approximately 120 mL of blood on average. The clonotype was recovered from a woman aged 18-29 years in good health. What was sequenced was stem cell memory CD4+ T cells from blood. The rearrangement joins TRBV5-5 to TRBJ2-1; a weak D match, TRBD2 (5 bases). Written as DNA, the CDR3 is TGTGCCAGCAACGTCGTAGCGACCGACAATGAGCAGTTCTTC. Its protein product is CASNVVATDNEQFF.